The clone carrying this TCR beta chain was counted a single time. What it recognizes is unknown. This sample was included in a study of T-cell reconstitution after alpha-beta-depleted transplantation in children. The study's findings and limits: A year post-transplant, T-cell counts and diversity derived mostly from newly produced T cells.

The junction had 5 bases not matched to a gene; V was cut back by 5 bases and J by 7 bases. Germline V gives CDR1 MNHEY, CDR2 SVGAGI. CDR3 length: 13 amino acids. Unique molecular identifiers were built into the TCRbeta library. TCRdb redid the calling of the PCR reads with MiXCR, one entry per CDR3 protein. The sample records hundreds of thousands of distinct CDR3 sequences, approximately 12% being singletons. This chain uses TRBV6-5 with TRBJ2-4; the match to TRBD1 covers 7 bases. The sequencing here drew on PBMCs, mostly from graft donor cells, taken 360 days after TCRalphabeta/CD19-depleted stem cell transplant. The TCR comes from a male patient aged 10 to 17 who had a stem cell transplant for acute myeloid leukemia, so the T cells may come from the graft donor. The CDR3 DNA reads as TGTGCCAGCAGTAACACAGGGGTCAACATTCAGTACTTC. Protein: CASSNTGVNIQYF.